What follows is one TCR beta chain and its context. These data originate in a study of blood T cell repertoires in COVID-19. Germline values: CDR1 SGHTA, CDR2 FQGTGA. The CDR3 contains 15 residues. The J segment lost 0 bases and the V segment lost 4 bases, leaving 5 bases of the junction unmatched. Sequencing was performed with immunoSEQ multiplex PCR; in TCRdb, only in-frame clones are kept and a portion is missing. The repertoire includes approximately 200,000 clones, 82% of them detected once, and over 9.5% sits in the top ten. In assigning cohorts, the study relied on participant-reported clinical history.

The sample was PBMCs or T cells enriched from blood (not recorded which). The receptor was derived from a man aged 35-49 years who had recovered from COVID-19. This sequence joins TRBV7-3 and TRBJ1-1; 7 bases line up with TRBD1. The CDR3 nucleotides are TGTGCCAGCAGCTCAGAGGGACAGATGAACACTGAAGCTTTCTTT. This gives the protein CASSSEGQMNTEAFF. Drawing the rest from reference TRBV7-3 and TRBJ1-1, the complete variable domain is GAGVSQTPSNKVTEKGKYVELRCDPISGHTALYWYRQSLGQGPEFLIYFQGTGAADDSGLPNDRFFAVRPEGSVSTLKIQRTERGDSAVYLCASSSEGQMNTEAFFGQGTRLTVV.